Detailed here is one T cell receptor beta chain. Specified time point: pre-sensitization, week 0. Treatment given: therapeutic diphenylcyclopropenone sensitization with weekly scalp DPC. The library tagged individual cDNA molecules with unique molecular identifiers. In the study's own analysis: The number of TCRs in each sample had a median of 95,638 and spanned about 23,224 to 700,000. Using its own MiXCR run on the RACE reads, TCRdb lists one record per CDR3 protein. The V and J calls come from TCRdb's annotation, not from the publication. The sample shows about 85,000 distinct CDR3 sequences, over 6.5% of them seen only once. The data stem from a study of human T cells and chemical hapten exposure. Background on the study: DPC at 0.01% went onto the upper back in patch tests, read at 6 days.

The CDR3 is made up of 16 amino acids. The V and J ends lost 6 bases and 6 bases respectively, with 20 bases between them. This sequence originates from a middle-aged man with alopecia areata. Some clones in this sample may be carry-over from other donors' samples. The V and J genes are TRBV12-3 or TRBV12-4 and TRBJ2-2, with a possible D match to TRBD2 (5 bases). Material: whole blood, obtained in connection with sensitization to the hapten diphenylcyclopropenone (DPC). The CDR3 nucleotides are TGTGCCAGCAGGGGCATTAATAAGGGAGACGCCGGGGAGCTGTTTTTT. Translation: CASRGINKGDAGELFF.